The clone carrying this TCR beta chain was picked up many times. Antigen unknown. The V gene's germline CDR1 is ENHRY and CDR2 SYGVKD. This CDR3 region has 13 residues. The junction had 5 bases not matched to a gene; V was cut back by 6 bases and J by 7 bases. Both TCR beta VDJ combination and CDR3 sequence profiling were carried out. Genomic DNA was the template for this profiling. TCRdb reprocessed the reads with MiXCR, giving one entry per CDR3 protein. This sample has about 130,000 distinct CDR3 sequences; roughly two fifths occur once, and the top ten carry almost 8.5%. This entry comes from a study of CD8+CD57+ T cells in acquired aplastic anemia. Overall study: Sorting CD4+ and CD8+ cells gave DNA averaging about 3.1 ug. Study results and limitations: Fewer than 30 CD8+ CDR3 sequences were shared between patients and controls.

Sample: sorted CD4+, CD8+, or CD8+CD57+ T cells (not recorded which) from PBMCs. The chain combines TRBV10-3 with TRBJ1-1; 10 nucleotides line up with TRBD1. The TCR was taken from a human donor in good health, serving as a control. DNA of the CDR3: TGTGCCATCAGGAGACAGGGGGCTGGTGAAGCTTTCTTT. It encodes CAIRRQGAGEAFF.